These 13 T cell receptor beta chains came from one sample sequenced in a study of T-cell memory formation after mild COVID-19. TCRdb processed the 5' RACE reads anew with MiXCR; each CDR3 protein has one entry. The data show 92,000 or so distinct CDR3 sequences, with around 16% seen just once and about 43% held by the top ten. The specimen sequenced was PBMCs or a T cell subset sorted from them (not recorded which). These receptors were collected from a man between 18 and 35 years old who had mild COVID-19 (a few samples of this study predate the infection). Cell type and time point are not known.

This chain links TRBV11-2 with TRBJ1-5; D gene unclear. Trimming removed 5 bases at V and 3 bases at J, with 5 bases between. Per germline, CDR1 SGHAT and CDR2 FQNNGV. CDR3 length equals 12 residues. CDR3 sequence (DNA): TGTGCCAGCAGCGAGACCAATCAGCCCCAGCATTTT. Amino acid sequence: CASSETNQPQHF.

The rearrangement uses TRBV6-5 and TRBJ2-1; 8 bases match TRBD2. The CDR3 is 15 amino acids. CDR1 is MNHEY and CDR2 is SVGAGI in the germline V gene. The junction had 4 bases not matched to a gene; V was cut back by 2 bases and J by 4 bases. The DNA of the CDR3 is TGTGCCAGCAGTTACGCGGGACTAGGGTACAATGAGCAGTTCTTC. This gives the protein CASSYAGLGYNEQFF.

In this sample, this clonotype turned up a few times. The chain is built from TRBV20-1 and TRBJ2-7; D remains ambiguous. Germline V gene lookup returns CDR1 DFQATT and CDR2 SNEGSKA (reference sequence). V was pared by 1 base and J by 3 bases, with 4 bases between. The CDR3 has 11 residues. The CDR3 loop reads CSARAGYEQYF. In DNA, the CDR3 is TGCAGTGCTAGAGCAGGCTACGAGCAGTACTTC.

There are a few counts of this clonotype. The chain joins TRBV25-1 to TRBJ1-2; 8 bases are a match to TRBD1. Germline CDR1 reads MGHDK; CDR2 reads SYGVNS. The J segment lost 8 bases and the V segment lost 6 bases, leaving 11 bases of the junction unmatched. The CDR3 covers 14 residues. The CDR3 coding sequence is TGTGCCAGCAGGACCGGGACAGGCGGCTCCGGCTACACCTTC. Its translation: CASRTGTGGSGYTF.

This clonotype has just a few counts. This chain joins TRBV6-5 and TRBJ1-5; D might be TRBD1 (5 bases). This CDR3 region has 15 residues. The V end lost 3 bases, the J end lost 5 bases, and 14 bases lay between the germline ends. CDR1 is MNHEY and CDR2 is SVGAGI in the germline V gene. The CDR3 sequence: CASSYSGGEDQPQHF. The CDR3 bases are TGTGCCAGCAGTTATTCGGGAGGGGAGGATCAGCCCCAGCATTTT.

The chain uses TRBV29-1 and TRBJ1-5; D is unclear. Germline loops: CDR1 SQVTM, CDR2 ANQGSEA. This CDR3 is 14 amino acids long. V lost 4 bases, J lost 3 bases, and 13 bases lay in between. CDR3 sequence reads: CSVGTARTNQPQHF. CDR3 DNA sequence: TGCAGCGTTGGGACGGCCCGGACCAATCAGCCCCAGCATTTT.

The V gene is TRBV19, the J gene TRBJ2-3; no clear D gene. Germline-derived CDR1 and CDR2 are LNHDA and SQIVND (reference sequence). Trimming shortened V by 1 base and J by 6 bases, and 11 bases separated the two germline ends. The CDR3 covers 14 residues. DNA for the CDR3: TGTGCCAGTAGTATAGTTTCCGGGTTCGATACGCAGTATTTT. It specifies CASSIVSGFDTQYF.

This clonotype was seen more than once but under ten times. The chain carries TRBV4-3 and TRBJ2-1; D might be TRBD2 (5 bases). V was trimmed by 4 bases and J by 6 bases, leaving 13 bases between them. Germline V lookup: CDR1 LGHNA, CDR2 YSLEER. The CDR3 length is 14 residues. The CDR3 DNA sequence: TGCGCCAGCAGCCCAACCGGACTTTTCAATGAGCAGTTCTTC. This gives the protein CASSPTGLFNEQFF.

V and J are TRBV7-6 and TRBJ2-7; the match to TRBD2 covers 8 bases. The V gene end was trimmed by 4 bases and the J gene end by 5 bases; junction bases not matched to a gene: 4. The germline gives CDR1 SGHVS, CDR2 FNYEAQ. The CDR3 loop spans 13 amino acids. Here the CDR3 reads CASSWSGGDEQYF. CDR3 DNA: TGTGCCAGCAGCTGGAGCGGGGGCGACGAGCAGTACTTC.

The CDR3 is CASSHNVAGTPLETQYF. Written as DNA, the CDR3 is TGTGCCAGCAGTCACAACGTGGCCGGGACACCCTTAGAGACCCAGTACTTC. The chain links TRBV6-5 to TRBJ2-5; TRBD1 might be the D (6 bases). There are 17 residues in the CDR3. With 5 bases removed from V and 4 bases from J, the gap between germline ends came to 23 bases. Germline V gene lookup returns CDR1 MNHEY and CDR2 SVGAGI.

The rearrangement uses TRBV7-9 and TRBJ1-2; perhaps TRBD1 as D (5 bases). V lost 0 bases and J lost 4, with 12 bases in between. Germline loops: CDR1 SEHNR, CDR2 FQNEAQ (reference sequence). CDR3 size: 15 residues. DNA for the CDR3: TGTGCCAGCAGCTTAGCGCCGGCAGGGAGCTATGGCTACACCTTC. This sequence encodes CASSLAPAGSYGYTF.

This clonotype has a handful of counts. The chain recombines TRBV27 with TRBJ2-2, with 9 bases that match TRBD1. The CDR3 sequence is 16 residues long. Germline V gene sequence: CDR1 MNHEY, CDR2 SMNVEV (reference sequence). V was clipped by 5 bases and J by 3 bases; unmatched bases: 7. CDR3 protein: CASSPTGTGYTGELFF. The CDR3 DNA follows: TGTGCCAGCAGTCCTACCGGGACAGGGTACACCGGGGAGCTGTTTTTT.

This sequence joins TRBV10-2 and TRBJ1-1; TRBD1 is a possible D gene (5 bases). The V gene's germline CDR1 is WSHSY and CDR2 SAAADI. The V and J ends lost 0 bases and 3 bases respectively, with 11 bases between them. The CDR3 loop spans 15 amino acids. CDR3 coding DNA: TGCGCCAGCAGTGAGTCAGAGACAGACTACACTGAAGCTTTCTTT. Protein: CASSESETDYTEAFF.